Shown below are 25 T cell receptor beta chains from a single sample sequenced in a study of CD8 T cells in Susac syndrome. Random hexamers were used to reverse transcribe an amount of about 0.45 to 1 ug RNA. TCRdb recomputed calls from the immunoSEQ multiplex PCR reads with MiXCR, one row per CDR3 protein. The profile shows tens of thousands of distinct CDR3 sequences, 95% of them singletons. Material for sequencing was CD8+ T cells from PBMCs. These receptors all come from a human donor with Susac syndrome.

The J gene is TRBJ1-1, the V gene TRBV6-5; D not resolved. From germline, CDR1 is MNHEY and CDR2 SVGAGI. Trimming took 8 bases from V and 6 from J, leaving 10 bases between them. The CDR3 contains 11 residues. DNA of the CDR3: TGTGCCAGCCTAGGAGGCCCTGAAGCTTTCTTT. This translates into CASLGGPEAFF.

The V and J genes are TRBV6-6 and TRBJ1-2; 7 bases are a match to TRBD1. Germline values: CDR1 MNHNY, CDR2 SVGAGI (reference sequence). The CDR3 runs 13 residues. V trimming: 8 bases; J trimming: 4 bases; junction bases outside the gene matches: 7. The CDR3 coding sequence is TGTGCCAGCGAGCCAGGGGGAAGCTATGGCTACACCTTC. It encodes CASEPGGSYGYTF.

The count of this clonotype is one. This chain connects TRBV20-1 to TRBJ2-3, with 10 bases fitting TRBD1. With V trimmed by 5 bases and J by 4 bases, 9 bases remained unmatched. The germline CDR1 and CDR2 sequences are DFQATT and SNEGSKA (reference sequence). CDR3 length: 15 amino acids. In DNA form, the CDR3 reads TGCAGTGCTTTCCCCGGGACAGGGGTTCCAGATACGCAGTATTTT. Its protein product is CSAFPGTGVPDTQYF.

This clonotype was recorded only once. V gene TRBV7-9 combines with J gene TRBJ1-2; TRBD1 might be the D (5 bases). V lost 4 bases and J 8 bases, leaving 17 bases between the germline ends. This CDR3 is 14 amino acids long. CDR1 and CDR2 (germline): SEHNR, FQNEAQ (reference sequence). CDR3 in amino acids: CASSSTGLLRGYTF. The CDR3 DNA sequence: TGTGCCAGCAGCTCGACGGGACTGCTACGGGGCTACACCTTC.

The rearrangement links TRBV5-6 to TRBJ2-7; D is tentatively TRBD1 or TRBD2 (6 bases each). Germline V lookup: CDR1 SGHDT, CDR2 YYEEEE. V shed 0 bases and J shed 2 bases, with 12 bases lying between them. The CDR3 spans 15 residues. The CDR3 here is CASSLDGGQAYEQYF. CDR3 bases: TGTGCCAGCAGCTTGGACGGGGGACAAGCCTACGAGCAGTACTTC.

The chain joins TRBV29-1 to TRBJ2-1; TRBD2 might be the D (6 bases). The CDR3 has 16 residues. The V end was cut by 0 bases, the J end by 0 bases, with 12 bases between. Germline CDR1 is SQVTM and CDR2 is ANQGSEA. The CDR3 DNA reads TGCAGCGTTGAAGAAGCGGAGGGACTCTCCTACAATGAGCAGTTCTTC. It codes for CSVEEAEGLSYNEQFF.

The V gene is TRBV5-4, the J gene TRBJ1-2, with 9 nucleotides matching TRBD1. CDR1 and CDR2 from the germline V gene are SGHNT and YYREEE (reference sequence). CDR3 length equals 15 residues. Trimming at V came to 3 bases and at J to 6 bases, leaving 9 bases not matched to a gene. The CDR3 nucleotides are TGTGCCAGCAGCTCCCCGGGACAGGGAAGGGATGGCTACACCTTC. Translation: CASSSPGQGRDGYTF.

The chain uses TRBV6-5 and TRBJ2-1; D gene ambiguous. The CDR3 totals 14 residues. Germline-derived CDR1 and CDR2 are MNHEY and SVGAGI. V was trimmed by 0 bases and J by 5 bases, leaving 8 bases between them. The CDR3 sequence: CASSYSDLNNEQFF. DNA of the CDR3: TGTGCCAGCAGTTACTCAGACCTAAACAATGAGCAGTTCTTC.

The V and J genes are TRBV5-1 and TRBJ2-1; the D is unclear. The V gene's germline CDR1 is SGHRS and CDR2 YFSETQ. The CDR3 runs to 12 residues. This CDR3 is CVPEGLHNEQFF. CDR3 DNA sequence: TGCGTCCCCGAAGGGCTACACAATGAGCAGTTCTTC.

V usage is TRBV10-3 and J usage is TRBJ2-3; D call uncertain. This CDR3 is 13 amino acids long. V dropped 4 bases and J dropped 2 bases, with 7 bases sitting between them. CDR1 ENHRY and CDR2 SYGVKD come from the germline V gene. CDR3 in DNA: TGTGCCATCAGTGGCCCCTCCACAGATACGCAGTATTTT. This codes for CAISGPSTDTQYF.

The CDR3 loop is CSVDDGVGGYTF. The CDR3 bases are TGCAGCGTTGACGACGGTGTAGGAGGCTACACCTTC. The J gene is TRBJ1-2, the V gene TRBV29-1; D remains unclear. V lost 3 bases and J 8 bases, leaving 13 bases between the germline ends. Germline CDR1 and CDR2: SQVTM and ANQGSEA. The CDR3 runs 12 residues.

The chain combines TRBV29-1 with TRBJ2-7; D unclear. This CDR3 comprises 12 residues. Trimming cost V 1 base and J 4 bases, with 8 bases left between them. Per the germline V gene, CDR1 is SQVTM and CDR2 is ANQGSEA. DNA of the CDR3: TGCAGCGTTGAAGGGTCAGCGTACGAGCAGTACTTC. Its protein product is CSVEGSAYEQYF.

This clonotype is a singleton in its sample. V and J are TRBV29-1 and TRBJ1-3; a weak D match, TRBD1 (6 bases). The V end was cut by 6 bases, the J end by 2 bases, with 11 bases between. Germline V gives CDR1 SQVTM, CDR2 ANQGSEA. CDR3 length: 13 residues. The CDR3 spells CSVETGTGNTIYF. As DNA, the CDR3 is TGCAGCGTGGAAACAGGGACTGGAAACACCATATATTTT. The complete variable domain, with remaining parts taken from reference TRBV29-1 and TRBJ1-3, reads SAVISQKPSRDICQRGTSLTIQCQVDSQVTMMFWYRQQPGQSLTLIATANQGSEATYESGFVIDKFPISRPNLTFSTLTVSNMSPEDSSIYLCSVETGTGNTIYFGEGSWLTVV.

The chain joins TRBV18 to TRBJ2-7; D is ambiguous. Per germline, CDR1 KGHSH and CDR2 LQKENI. The CDR3 totals 13 residues. Trimming pared 3 bases from V and 3 bases from J, leaving 9 bases between. CDR3 nucleotides: TGTGCCAGCTCACCCCGTTCCGGCTACGAGCAGTACTTC. This translates into CASSPRSGYEQYF.

The chain employs TRBV19 and TRBJ2-3, with 7 bases identical to TRBD1. V trimming: 5 bases; J trimming: 3 bases; junction bases outside the gene matches: 5. Germline-derived CDR1 and CDR2 are LNHDA and SQIVND (reference sequence). CDR3 size: 14 residues. The CDR3 reads CASSEDRLTDTQYF. The CDR3 coding sequence is TGTGCCAGTAGTGAGGACAGGTTAACAGATACGCAGTATTTT.

The V gene is TRBV4-3, the J gene TRBJ1-1; D is unclear. CDR1 and CDR2 from the germline V gene are LGHNA and YSLEER. Between the trimmed V and J ends, which lost 0 bases and 1 base, there was a span of 9 bases. This CDR3 comprises 15 residues. The chain's CDR3 is CASSQDTPGNTEAFF. The CDR3 region has the DNA TGCGCCAGCAGCCAAGATACTCCCGGGAACACTGAAGCTTTCTTT.

The genes are TRBV6-1 and TRBJ2-1; D possibly corresponds to TRBD2 (6 bases). The CDR3 has 13 amino acids. Per the germline V gene, CDR1 is MNHNS and CDR2 is SASEGT. Between the trimmed V and J ends, which lost 8 bases and 7 bases, there was a span of 15 bases. DNA of the CDR3: TGTGCCAGCTCGGACGGGGGAGTGAATGAGCAGTTCTTC. It translates to CASSDGGVNEQFF.

The chain couples TRBV5-4 to TRBJ2-7, with D hard to call. The V gene's germline CDR1 is SGHNT and CDR2 YYREEE (reference sequence). Trimming pared 0 bases from V and 6 bases from J, leaving 10 bases between. There are 13 residues in the CDR3. The CDR3 sequence is CASSLGYSSEQYF. DNA for the CDR3: TGTGCCAGCAGCTTGGGGTATAGCTCCGAGCAGTACTTC.

The V and J genes are TRBV6-5 and TRBJ2-7; TRBD1 matches at 9 bases. Germline CDR1 MNHEY, CDR2 SVGAGI. The V gene end was trimmed by 2 bases and the J gene end by 5 bases; junction bases not matched to a gene: 7. The CDR3 covers 15 residues. CDR3 residues: CASSYEDRGGHEQYF. The CDR3 DNA sequence: TGTGCCAGCAGTTACGAGGACAGGGGAGGGCACGAGCAGTACTTC.

V gene TRBV7-9 combines with J gene TRBJ1-2; D is unclear. CDR3 length equals 15 residues. Germline V gene lookup returns CDR1 SEHNR and CDR2 FQNEAQ (reference sequence). The germline V and J ends were trimmed by 5 bases and 4 bases, with 17 bases remaining between them. CDR3 amino acids: CASSPSDVVFYGYTF. The CDR3 nucleotides read TGTGCCAGCAGCCCATCCGACGTGGTCTTCTATGGCTACACCTTC. The full variable domain, completed using reference TRBV7-9 and TRBJ1-2, is DTGVSQNPRHKITKRGQNVTFRCDPISEHNRLYWYRQTLGQGPEFLTYFQNEAQLEKSRLLSDRFSAERPKGSFSTLEIQRTEQGDSAMYLCASSPSDVVFYGYTFGSGTRLTVV.

The chain joins TRBV27 to TRBJ1-1, with a weak D call TRBD1 (5 bases). CDR3 length equals 12 residues. Deletions cut 6 bases from V and 8 bases from J, with 13 bases between. Germline V gene data show CDR1 as MNHEY and CDR2 as SMNVEV (reference sequence). The CDR3 is CASSNRDREAFF. The CDR3 DNA reads as TGTGCCAGCAGCAATAGAGACAGAGAAGCTTTCTTT.

V usage is TRBV7-2 and J usage is TRBJ2-1; weak D call: TRBD2 (6 bases). The CDR3 covers 18 residues. V lost 5 bases, J lost 8 bases, and 28 bases lay in between. The V gene's germline CDR1 is SGHTA and CDR2 FQGNSA. CDR3 residues: CASSRSTTGSFPGDEQFF. CDR3 in DNA: TGTGCCAGCAGCCGAAGCACGACGGGGTCCTTCCCGGGGGATGAGCAGTTCTTC.

V is TRBV19 and J is TRBJ1-1; weak D call: TRBD1 (5 bases). Germline CDR1 LNHDA, CDR2 SQIVND (reference sequence). Trimming cost V 1 base and J 0 bases, with 6 bases left between them. The CDR3 spans 14 residues. CDR3 DNA sequence: TGTGCCAGTAGTATAGGACAGATGAACACTGAAGCTTTCTTT. Protein: CASSIGQMNTEAFF.

This chain links TRBV2 with TRBJ2-1; D may be TRBD2 (5 bases). The CDR3 covers 14 residues. Deletions cut 3 bases from V and 2 bases from J, with 8 bases between. Germline CDR1 reads SNHLY; CDR2 reads FYNNEI. The CDR3 region is CASSEETTYNEQFF. Here the CDR3 DNA reads TGTGCCAGCAGTGAGGAGACTACCTACAATGAGCAGTTCTTC.

The genes are TRBV20-1 and TRBJ2-5; TRBD1 is a possible D gene (5 bases). Germline loops: CDR1 DFQATT, CDR2 SNEGSKA (reference sequence). The CDR3 runs to 16 residues. V gave up 6 bases and J gave up 2 bases, with 22 bases separating them. CDR3 protein: CSAAPSGRTTQETQYF. The CDR3 coding sequence is TGCAGTGCCGCGCCGAGTGGCAGGACAACTCAAGAGACCCAGTACTTC.